Listed here are 5 T cell receptor beta chains from one sample, sequenced in a study of CD4 T cells in relation to SARS-CoV-2 and coronaviruses. The unexposed donors gave CD4+ T cells in 2011-2018, prior to COVID-19. Clones were read by immunoSEQ multiplex PCR, and TCRdb kept only the in-frame ones, dropping some. The table lists tens of thousands of clones, 75% to 90% of them singletons. Specimen: memory CD4+ T cells from PBMCs. These receptors were obtained from a human donor in good health.

The chain combines TRBV18 with TRBJ1-5, with 8 bases lining up with TRBD1. Germline CDR1 is KGHSH and CDR2 is LQKENI. The J segment lost 9 bases and the V segment lost 1 base, leaving 11 bases of the junction unmatched. The length of the CDR3 is 16 residues. Written as DNA, the CDR3 is TGTGCCAGCTCACCACAGACAGGGGAGCCTCGGTGGCCCCAGCATTTT. This gives the protein CASSPQTGEPRWPQHF.

The genes are TRBV7-6 and TRBJ1-2; D gene uncertain. From germline, CDR1 is SGHVS and CDR2 FNYEAQ. This CDR3 is 15 amino acids long. V dropped 1 base and J dropped 5 bases, with 14 bases sitting between them. This chain's CDR3 is CASSLDPGGFYGYTF. CDR3 DNA: TGTGCCAGCAGCTTAGATCCGGGAGGATTTTATGGCTACACCTTC.

The table lists this clone with a few counts. The V gene is TRBV28, the J gene TRBJ1-1; D ambiguous. Trimming pared 4 bases from V and 6 bases from J, leaving 12 bases between. The germline V gene has CDR1 MDHEN and CDR2 SYDVKM. This CDR3 contains 13 residues. As DNA, the CDR3 is TGTGCCAGCAGTTCCCCGAATCTAGCTGAAGCTTTCTTT. Its protein product is CASSSPNLAEAFF.

V and J are TRBV2 and TRBJ1-6; D uncertain. The CDR3 has 13 amino acids. Germline CDR1 and CDR2: SNHLY and FYNNEI. V lost 1 base and J 9 bases, leaving 7 bases between the germline ends. CDR3 nucleotides: TGTGCCAGCAGTGAAGGCCCTCCTTCACCCCTCCACTTT. This encodes CASSEGPPSPLHF.

The CDR3 protein is CASSLVAGQIFNQPQHF. The CDR3 coding sequence is TGTGCCAGCAGCTTAGTCGCGGGACAGATCTTTAATCAGCCCCAGCATTTT. This sequence joins TRBV7-2 and TRBJ1-5; 7 nucleotides match TRBD1. V shed 1 base and J 4 bases; nucleotides not matched to a gene: 10. Germline values: CDR1 SGHTA, CDR2 FQGNSA. This CDR3 is built from 17 residues.